A selection of T cell receptor beta chains follows, all from one sample in a study of cytomegalovirus exposure and HLA in healthy donors. Assay: immunoSEQ multiplex PCR; the TCRdb copy retains only in-frame clones and omits some. The data hold around 150,000 clones, with approximately 80% observed a single time. The sample comprised PBMCs. Every receptor here comes from a woman between 50 and 59 years old in good health and CMV-seronegative. Each CDR3 is given with its conserved first and last residue. A D gene is named only where the DNA matches it firmly.

d_call j_call v_call cdr3_aa
TRBD1 TRBJ2-7 TRBV18 CASTGGQGANEQYF
NA TRBJ2-7 TRBV23-1 CASSPRAASWEQYF
TRBD1 TRBJ1-6 TRBV7-8 CASSSGWIGTAANSPLHF
TRBD1 TRBJ1-1 TRBV5-6 CASSSTGTTEAFF
TRBD1 TRBJ2-7 TRBV10-1 CASSEGTGGFEQYF
NA TRBJ2-6 TRBV28 CASGYLVPGANVLTF
NA NA TRBV7-8 CASSYGRQSPSYEQYF
TRBD2 TRBJ2-1 TRBV27 CASSLAGTSSSDEQFF
NA TRBJ2-5 TRBV29-1 CSVAGGIEQYF
NA TRBJ2-7 TRBV6-7 CASSYAARRSFYEQYF
NA TRBJ2-7 TRBV4-1 CASSQDGGRELSYEQYF
NA TRBJ2-3 TRBV7-2 CASSLGARGGSDTQYF
NA TRBJ2-2 TRBV27 CASSLSGWEPGELFF
NA TRBJ2-2 TRBV5-4 CASSRGGNTGELFF
NA TRBJ2-5 TRBV28 CASRQAGIGTHERETQYF
NA TRBJ2-7 TRBV4-3 CASSQAVTGLSSYEQYF
NA TRBJ1-1 TRBV7-9 CSSSLISSEAFF
NA TRBJ1-1 TRBV6-5 CASSYIQGEAFF
NA TRBJ1-2 TRBV28 CASSPGQRYGYTF
NA TRBJ2-7 TRBV7-8 CATLPDPKRIEQYF
TRBD2 TRBJ2-5 TRBV2 CASSEGLLAGGRQETQYF
NA TRBJ2-2 TRBV9 CASSPRTVAGELFF
NA TRBJ2-1 TRBV7-9 CSSSFTTSEQFF
NA TRBJ1-2 TRBV15 CATSKSQGYYGYTF
NA TRBJ2-7 TRBV6-1 CASSLQAFYEQYF
NA TRBJ2-5 TRBV2 CASSESYETQYF
TRBD1 TRBJ1-4 TRBV28 CASSSGTGGNEKLFF